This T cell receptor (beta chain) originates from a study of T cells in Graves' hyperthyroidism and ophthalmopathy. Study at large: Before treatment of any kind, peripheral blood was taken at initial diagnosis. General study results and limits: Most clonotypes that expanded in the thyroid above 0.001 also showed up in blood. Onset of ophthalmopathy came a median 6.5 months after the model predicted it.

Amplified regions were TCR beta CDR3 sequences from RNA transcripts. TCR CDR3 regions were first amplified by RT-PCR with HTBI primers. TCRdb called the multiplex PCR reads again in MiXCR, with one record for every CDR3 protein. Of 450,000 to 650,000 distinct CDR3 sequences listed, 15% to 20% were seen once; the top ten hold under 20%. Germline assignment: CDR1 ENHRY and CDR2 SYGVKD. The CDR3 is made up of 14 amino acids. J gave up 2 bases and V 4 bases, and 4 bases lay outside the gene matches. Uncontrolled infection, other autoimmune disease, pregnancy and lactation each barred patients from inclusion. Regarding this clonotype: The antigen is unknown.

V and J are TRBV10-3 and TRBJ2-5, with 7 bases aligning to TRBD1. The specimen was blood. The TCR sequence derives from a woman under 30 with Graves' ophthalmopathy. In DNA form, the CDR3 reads TGTGCCATCAGTGGGCAGGGGGATCAAGAGACCCAGTACTTC. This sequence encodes CAISGQGDQETQYF.